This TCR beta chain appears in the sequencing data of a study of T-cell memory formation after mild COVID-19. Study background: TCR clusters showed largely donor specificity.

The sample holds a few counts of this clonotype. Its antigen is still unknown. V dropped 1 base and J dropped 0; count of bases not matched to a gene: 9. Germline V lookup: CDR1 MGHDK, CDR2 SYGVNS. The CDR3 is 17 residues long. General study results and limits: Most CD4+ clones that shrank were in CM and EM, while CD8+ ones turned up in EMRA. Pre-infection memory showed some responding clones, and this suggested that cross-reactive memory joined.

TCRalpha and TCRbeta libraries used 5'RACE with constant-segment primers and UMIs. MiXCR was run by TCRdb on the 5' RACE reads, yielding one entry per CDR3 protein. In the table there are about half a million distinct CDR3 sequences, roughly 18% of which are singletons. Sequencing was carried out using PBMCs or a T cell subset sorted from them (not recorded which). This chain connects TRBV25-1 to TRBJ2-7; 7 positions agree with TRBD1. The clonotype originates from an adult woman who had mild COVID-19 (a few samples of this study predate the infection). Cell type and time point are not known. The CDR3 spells CASSESGGAGGSYEQYF. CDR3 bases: TGTGCCAGCAGTGAATCGGGTGGGGCAGGGGGCTCCTACGAGCAGTACTTC.